The clone carrying this T cell receptor (beta chain) occurred a few times. Antigen unknown. This sample was included in a study of T-cell reconstitution after alpha-beta-depleted transplantation in children. Broader study findings: About two months after transplant, alpha-beta T cells reportedly came from several hundred expanded graft clones. T-cell counts and diversity were attributed mostly to newly produced T cells one year after transplant. TCRbeta diversity was high at day 60 in some patients (a result of surviving recipient T cells and thymic progenitors).

The CDR3 has 15 amino acids. V was clipped by 5 bases and J by 4 bases, with 14 bases between them. CDR1 is ENHRY, CDR2 SYGVKD, per germline. Researchers prepared the TCRbeta library using unique molecular identifiers, the study reports. TCRdb analysed the PCR reads with MiXCR anew, one entry per CDR3 protein. The sample has a few hundred thousand distinct CDR3 sequences, roughly 27% seen once; the top ten hold less than 40%. The sequenced sample was PBMCs, obtained before TCRalphabeta/CD19-depleted stem cell transplant. V gene TRBV10-3 combines with J gene TRBJ1-4; the D gene is possibly TRBD1 (6 bases). The TCR originated in a boy in the first two years of life with Wiskott-Aldrich syndrome, due to receive a stem cell transplant. CDR3 in DNA: TGTGCCATCAGTCCCTCGGACAGCCTTAATGAAAAACTGTTTTTT. Its translation: CAISPSDSLNEKLFF.